This TCR beta chain derives from a study of OX40 agonist ivuxolimab in advanced cancers. Overall study: Every 2 weeks, patients got intravenous ivuxolimab at one of six dose levels (0.01-10 mg/kg). Of the patients, three showed partial responses, one with hepatocellular carcinoma and two with cutaneous melanoma. Study-level points and caveats: Expanded peripheral T cell antigen specificity was not determined.

Sampling times: baseline, cycle 4 day 1, cycle 7 day 1. CDR1 and CDR2 from the germline V gene are LGHNA and YSLEER. The CDR3 is 15 amino acids. Losses at the gene ends were 1 base for V and 7 bases for J; bases not matched to a gene: 5. Concerning this clone: Its antigen is not known.

Using immunoSEQ multiplex PCR, the repertoire was profiled, and TCRdb retains in-frame clones only, with some absent. The data contain 45,000 to 60,000 clones, 82% of them seen just once; the ten biggest clones take up over 1.1%. Source: CD4+ or CD8+ T cells sorted from blood, taken in a trial of the OX40 agonist ivuxolimab. The TCR originated in an adult with an advanced solid tumor such as melanoma, head and neck, liver or kidney cancer. The chain joins TRBV4-3 to TRBJ1-4; 8 bases map to TRBD1. As DNA, the CDR3 is TGCGCCAGCAGCCAAGGACAGGGGAGAAGTGAAAAACTGTTTTTT. It yields the protein CASSQGQGRSEKLFF.